The 14 T cell receptor beta chains below come from one sample, sequenced in a study of OX40 agonist ivuxolimab in advanced cancers. Sequencing was performed with immunoSEQ multiplex PCR; in TCRdb, only in-frame clones are kept and a portion is missing. The sample lists 56,000 or so clones, roughly four fifths occurring once. The source was CD4+ or CD8+ T cells sorted from blood, collected in a trial of the OX40 agonist ivuxolimab. All receptors come from an adult with an advanced solid tumor such as melanoma, head and neck, liver or kidney cancer.

This clone came up a few times. J is TRBJ2-4 and V is TRBV6-1, with a possible D match to TRBD2 (6 bases). Germline V CDR1 and CDR2: MNHNS, SASEGT. V lost 7 bases to trimming and J lost 0 bases, with 13 bases between them. CDR3 length: 15 amino acids. CDR3 sequence reads: CASNPRERAKNIQYF. For the CDR3, the DNA is TGTGCCAGCAACCCTCGGGAGCGAGCCAAAAACATTCAGTACTTC.

The V call is TRBV19, the J call TRBJ1-4; D perhaps matches TRBD1 (6 bases). V was shortened by 5 bases and J by 3 bases, with 19 bases between the two germline ends. Germline CDR1 is LNHDA and CDR2 is SQIVND (reference sequence). CDR3 length: 17 amino acids. The CDR3 protein is CASSEPRKGVANEKLFF. The CDR3 DNA reads TGTGCCAGTAGTGAACCCCGGAAGGGGGTAGCTAATGAAAAACTGTTTTTT.

The V gene is TRBV9, the J gene TRBJ2-5, with 7 bases aligning to TRBD1. The CDR3 is 15 residues long. The J segment lost 4 bases and the V segment lost 7 bases, leaving 13 bases of the junction unmatched. Germline-derived CDR1 and CDR2 are SGDLS and YYNGEE. The CDR3, as DNA: TGTGCCAGCGCAAAGGAAGGACAGGAAGGAGAGACCCAGTACTTC. Encoded protein: CASAKEGQEGETQYF.

The DNA of the CDR3 is TGTGCCAGCAGGGGGACAGGAGGGGACTATGGCTACACCTTC. Amino acids: CASRGTGGDYGYTF. This chain connects TRBV2 to TRBJ1-2; 8 bases fit TRBD1. V gave up 6 bases and J gave up 3 bases; unmatched junction bases: 6. The length of the CDR3 is 14 residues. Germline CDR1 reads SNHLY; CDR2 reads FYNNEI.

The rearrangement uses TRBV6-5 and TRBJ1-1; TRBD1 matches at 10 bases. Looked up from germline, CDR1 is MNHEY and CDR2 is SVGAGI. The CDR3 spans 14 residues. V was clipped by 5 bases and J by 1 base; unmatched bases: 1. This CDR3 reads CASSRDRGNTEAFF. The CDR3, as DNA: TGTGCCAGCAGTCGGGACAGGGGGAACACTGAAGCTTTCTTT.

J is TRBJ1-5 and V is TRBV29-1, with 10 positions matching TRBD1. J gave up 6 bases and V 4 bases, and 0 bases lay outside the gene matches. The CDR3 consists of 12 residues. CDR1 and CDR2 from the germline V gene are SQVTM and ANQGSEA. CDR3 sequence: CSVGTGGQPQHF. The CDR3 DNA reads TGCAGCGTTGGGACAGGGGGTCAGCCCCAGCATTTT.

This clone was seen more than once but under ten times. This rearrangement joins TRBV28 to TRBJ1-5, with a weak D call TRBD1 (5 bases). This CDR3 spans 15 amino acids. Trimming stripped 5 bases from V and 3 bases from J, with 14 bases between. The germline CDR1 and CDR2 sequences are MDHEN and SYDVKM. The CDR3 bases are TGTGCCAGCAGTCCGTGGGACGGGGACAATCAGCCCCAGCATTTT. It is translated as CASSPWDGDNQPQHF.

This chain uses TRBV9 with TRBJ1-1, with 8 bases aligning to TRBD1. Trimming removed 1 base from V and 1 base from J; junction bases left unmatched: 3. The germline V gene encodes CDR1 SGDLS and CDR2 YYNGEE. There are 15 residues in the CDR3. CDR3 amino acids: CASSVNTGGNTEAFF. The CDR3 region has the DNA TGTGCCAGCAGCGTAAATACAGGGGGGAACACTGAAGCTTTCTTT.

The chain carries TRBV9 and TRBJ2-2, with TRBD2 as a possible D gene (6 bases). The V gene lost 5 bases and the J gene lost 5 bases, with 13 bases spanning the gap. The length of the CDR3 is 14 residues. In germline, CDR1 is SGDLS, CDR2 YYNGEE. The CDR3 DNA reads TGTGCCAGCAGTGGTGCGGGGCTTACCGGGGAGCTGTTTTTT. It encodes CASSGAGLTGELFF.

This chain connects TRBV10-3 to TRBJ2-6; D uncertain. The V end was cut by 3 bases, the J end by 0 bases, with 3 bases between. This CDR3 has 14 residues. Germline V gives CDR1 ENHRY, CDR2 SYGVKD. CDR3 amino acids: CAISDYSGANVLTF. The CDR3, as DNA: TGTGCCATCAGTGATTACTCTGGGGCCAACGTCCTGACTTTC.

A few counts support this clone. CDR3 in amino acids: CASSQDFRTGRNTIYF. The CDR3 nucleotides read TGCGCCAGCAGCCAAGATTTCCGAACGGGTCGAAACACCATATATTTT. The V call is TRBV4-1, the J call TRBJ1-3; unclear D gene. Germline V lookup: CDR1 MGHRA, CDR2 YSYEKL. Trimming left V 0 bases short and J 5 bases short, with 14 bases between. CDR3 length: 16 residues.

The chain joins TRBV11-2 to TRBJ2-7, with 9 bases lining up with TRBD2. The germline gives CDR1 SGHAT, CDR2 FQNNGV. CDR3 length: 15 amino acids. The V gene end was trimmed by 5 bases and the J gene end by 4 bases; junction bases not matched to a gene: 9. CDR3 sequence reads: CASSKTSGELYEQYF. CDR3 nucleotide sequence: TGTGCCAGCAGCAAGACTAGCGGAGAACTTTACGAGCAGTACTTC. Using reference TRBV11-2 and TRBJ2-7 for the parts outside the CDR3, the full variable domain is EAGVAQSPRYKIIEKRQSVAFWCNPISGHATLYWYQQILGQGPKLLIQFQNNGVVDDSQLPKDRFSAERLKGVDSTLKIQPAKLEDSAVYLCASSKTSGELYEQYFGPGTRLTVT.

The gene calls are TRBV11-2 and TRBJ2-2, with 9 bases matching TRBD2. CDR1 is SGHAT and CDR2 is FQNNGV in the germline V gene. Trimming removed 8 bases from V and 1 base from J; junction bases left unmatched: 14. This CDR3 contains 18 residues. The CDR3 DNA sequence: TGTGCCAGCGCCTACTCAACGGGACTAGCCAAGAACACCGGGGAGCTGTTTTTT. Its translation is CASAYSTGLAKNTGELFF.

The chain has TRBV28 and TRBJ1-6; 7 positions match TRBD1. Trimming removed 10 bases from V and 7 bases from J; junction bases left unmatched: 10. Germline assignment: CDR1 MDHEN and CDR2 SYDVKM. This CDR3 region has 14 residues. The CDR3: CATQTGDSNSPLHF. The CDR3 coding sequence is TGTGCCACCCAAACAGGGGATTCGAATTCACCCCTCCACTTT.